Following are 4 T cell receptor beta chains from one sample sequenced in a study of CXCR3-negative and CXCR3-positive naive CD8 T cells. Carrying UMI labels, the TRB cDNA libraries were prepared through 5' RACE. For each CDR3 protein, TCRdb gives one entry from its re-call of the 5' RACE reads, without DNA. The sample includes approximately 100,000 distinct CDR3 sequences. The specimen was naive CXCR3- CD8+ T cells from blood. This sample's subset: CD45RO-CCR7+CD27+CD95- naive CD8+ T cells lacking CXCR3 (TNR3-). Every receptor here comes from a human donor in good health. Some clones in this sample may be carry-over from other donors' samples.

V is TRBV4-1 and J is TRBJ2-7; TCRdb picks TRBD2, but there is no DNA to check that call. CDR1 and CDR2 (germline): MGHRA, YSYEKL. This CDR3 is 13 amino acids long. The CDR3 region is CASSQGERGEQYF.

The chain links TRBV29-1 to TRBJ2-7. Germline V gene lookup returns CDR1 SQVTM and CDR2 ANQGSEA. The CDR3 extends over 13 amino acids. CDR3 region: CSVVARVAHEQYF.

The chain recombines TRBV10-3 with TRBJ2-2; TCRdb names TRBD1, which stays unverified in the absence of DNA. Germline V gene lookup returns CDR1 ENHRY and CDR2 SYGVKD. This CDR3 region has 16 residues. CDR3 residues: CAISDPRDRDTGELFF.

This chain links TRBV29-1 with TRBJ2-3; TCRdb reports TRBD2, a call that lacks DNA to check it against. The CDR3 length is 16 residues. Germline CDR1 and CDR2: SQVTM and ANQGSEA. The CDR3 loop reads CSPSRGWDFRFVTQYF.